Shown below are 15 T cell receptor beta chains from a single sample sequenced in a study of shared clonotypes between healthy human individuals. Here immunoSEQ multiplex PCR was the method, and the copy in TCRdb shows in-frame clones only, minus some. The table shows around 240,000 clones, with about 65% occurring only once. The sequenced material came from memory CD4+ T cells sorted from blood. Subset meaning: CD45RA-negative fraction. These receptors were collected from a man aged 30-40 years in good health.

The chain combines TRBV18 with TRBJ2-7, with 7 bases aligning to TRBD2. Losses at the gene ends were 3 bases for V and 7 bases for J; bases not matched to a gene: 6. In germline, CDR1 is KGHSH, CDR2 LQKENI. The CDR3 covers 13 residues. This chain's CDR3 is CASSPGLRVEQYF. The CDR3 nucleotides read TGTGCCAGCTCACCGGGACTACGTGTGGAGCAGTACTTC.

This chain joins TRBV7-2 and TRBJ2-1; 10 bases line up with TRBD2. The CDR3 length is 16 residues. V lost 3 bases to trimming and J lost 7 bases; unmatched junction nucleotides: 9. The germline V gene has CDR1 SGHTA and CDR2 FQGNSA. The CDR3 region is CASSLVGTSVLNEQFF. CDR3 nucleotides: TGTGCCAGCAGCTTGGTTGGGACTAGCGTTCTGAATGAGCAGTTCTTC.

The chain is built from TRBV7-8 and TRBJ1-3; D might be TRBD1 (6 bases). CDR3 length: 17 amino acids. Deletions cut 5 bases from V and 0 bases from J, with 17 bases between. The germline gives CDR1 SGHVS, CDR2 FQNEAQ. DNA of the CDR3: TGTGCCAGCAGCCCAACCGGGGGAGGGGGCTCTGGAAACACCATATATTTT. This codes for CASSPTGGGGSGNTIYF.

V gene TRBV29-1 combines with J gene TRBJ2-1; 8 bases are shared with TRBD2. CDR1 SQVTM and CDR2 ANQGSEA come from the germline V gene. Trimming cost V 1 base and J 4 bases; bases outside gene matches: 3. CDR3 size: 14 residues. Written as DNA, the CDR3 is TGCAGCGTTGAAGTCTCTAGCGGGTACAATGAGCAGTTCTTC. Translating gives CSVEVSSGYNEQFF.

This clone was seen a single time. The CDR3 region is CARGGATRSYEQYF. DNA of the CDR3: TGTGCCAGGGGGGGAGCGACCCGCTCCTACGAGCAGTACTTC. V gene TRBV2 combines with J gene TRBJ2-7, with a tentative D call TRBD2 (6 bases). This CDR3 is built from 14 residues. Trimming shortened V by 9 bases and J by 0 bases, and 15 bases separated the two germline ends. Germline V lookup: CDR1 SNHLY, CDR2 FYNNEI. The full variable domain, completed using reference TRBV2 and TRBJ2-7, is EPEVTQTPSHQVTQMGQEVILRCVPISNHLYFYWYRQILGQKVEFLVSFYNNEISEKSEIFDDQFSVERPDGSNFTLKIRSTKLEDSAMYFCARGGATRSYEQYFGPGTRLTVT.

CDR3: CASSHDSYNEQFF. CDR3 nucleotides: TGCGCCAGCAGCCATGACAGCTACAATGAGCAGTTCTTC. The chain employs TRBV4-3 and TRBJ2-1, with D possibly matching TRBD1 (5 bases). Germline loops: CDR1 LGHNA, CDR2 YSLEER. Trimming removed 3 bases at V and 3 bases at J, with 6 bases between. This CDR3 has 13 residues.

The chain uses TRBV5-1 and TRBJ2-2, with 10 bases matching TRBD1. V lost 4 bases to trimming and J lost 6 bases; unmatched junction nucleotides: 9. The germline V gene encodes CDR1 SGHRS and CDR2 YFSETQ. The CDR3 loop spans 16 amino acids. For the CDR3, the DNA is TGCGCCAGCAGCCCCCCGGGACAGGGGACCGCCGGGGAGCTGTTTTTT. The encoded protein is CASSPPGQGTAGELFF.

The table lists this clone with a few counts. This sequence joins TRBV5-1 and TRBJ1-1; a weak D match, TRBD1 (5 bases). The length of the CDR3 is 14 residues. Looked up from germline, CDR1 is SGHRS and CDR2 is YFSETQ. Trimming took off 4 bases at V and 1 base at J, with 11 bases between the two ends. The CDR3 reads CASSRGTQNTEAFF. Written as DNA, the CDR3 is TGCGCCAGCAGCCGGGGGACGCAGAACACTGAAGCTTTCTTT.

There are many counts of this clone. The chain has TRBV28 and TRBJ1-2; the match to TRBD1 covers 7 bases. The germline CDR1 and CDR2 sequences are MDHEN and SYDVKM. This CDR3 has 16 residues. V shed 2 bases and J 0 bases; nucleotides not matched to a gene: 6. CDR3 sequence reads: CASSLVGDRSNYGYTF. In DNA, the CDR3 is TGTGCCAGCAGTTTAGTCGGGGACAGATCTAACTATGGCTACACCTTC.

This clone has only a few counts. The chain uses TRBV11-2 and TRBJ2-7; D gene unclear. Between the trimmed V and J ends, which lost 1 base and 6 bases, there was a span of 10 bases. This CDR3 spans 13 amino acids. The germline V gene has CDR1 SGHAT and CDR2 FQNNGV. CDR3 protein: CASSLVGLSEQYF. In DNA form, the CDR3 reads TGTGCCAGCAGCTTAGTTGGATTAAGCGAGCAGTACTTC.

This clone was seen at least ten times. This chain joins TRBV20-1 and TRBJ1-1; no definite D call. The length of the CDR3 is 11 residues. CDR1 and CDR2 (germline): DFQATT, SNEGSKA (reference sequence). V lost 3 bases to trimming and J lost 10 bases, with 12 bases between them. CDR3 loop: CSASPTTRAFF. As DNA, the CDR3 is TGCAGTGCTAGCCCGACAACCAGAGCTTTCTTT.

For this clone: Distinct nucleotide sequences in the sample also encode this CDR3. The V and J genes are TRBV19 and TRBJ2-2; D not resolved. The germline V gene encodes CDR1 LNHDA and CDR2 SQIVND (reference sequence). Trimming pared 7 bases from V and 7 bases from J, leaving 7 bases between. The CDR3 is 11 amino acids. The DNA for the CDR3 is TGTGCCAGTAAGGCACGCGGGGAGCTGTTTTTT. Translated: CASKARGELFF.

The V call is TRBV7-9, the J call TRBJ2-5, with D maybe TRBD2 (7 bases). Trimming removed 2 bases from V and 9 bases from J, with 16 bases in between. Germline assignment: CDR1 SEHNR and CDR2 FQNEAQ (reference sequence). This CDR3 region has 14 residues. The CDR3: CASSLSSGPGAQYF. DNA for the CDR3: TGTGCCAGCAGCTTATCTAGCGGTCCAGGGGCCCAGTACTTC.

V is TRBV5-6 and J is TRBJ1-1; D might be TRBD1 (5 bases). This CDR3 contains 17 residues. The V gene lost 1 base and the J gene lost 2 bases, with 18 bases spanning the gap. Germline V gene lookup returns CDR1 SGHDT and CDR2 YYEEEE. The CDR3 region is CASSLSLGSGGNTEAFF. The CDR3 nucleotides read TGTGCCAGCAGCTTGTCTTTAGGGAGTGGGGGAAACACTGAAGCTTTCTTT.

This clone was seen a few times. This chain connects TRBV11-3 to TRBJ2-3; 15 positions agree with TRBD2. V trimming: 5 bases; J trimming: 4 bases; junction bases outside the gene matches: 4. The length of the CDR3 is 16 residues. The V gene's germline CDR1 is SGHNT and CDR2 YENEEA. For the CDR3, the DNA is TGTGCCAGCAGCCGGACTAGCGGGAGGGACTCAGATACGCAGTATTTT. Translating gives CASSRTSGRDSDTQYF.